A single TCR beta chain is shown here with its context. The antigen is not known. These data are taken from a study of post-analysis software for immune sequencing data. General observations from the study: When patients were compared with controls, 5 or 6 TRBV segments were more frequent, TRBV5-6, TRBV5-1 and TRBV20-1 among them.

The CDR3 runs to 16 residues. V was pared by 1 base and J by 6 bases, with 16 bases between. Germline V gene lookup returns CDR1 MDHEN and CDR2 SYDVKM. The TCR beta cDNA libraries contained unique molecular identifiers. TCRdb reprocessed the PCR reads with MiXCR, giving one entry per CDR3 protein. The table lists hundreds of thousands of distinct CDR3 sequences, nearly 45% of them singletons. The sequencing sample was made of blood. The source is a girl aged 5-17 years with multiple sclerosis. The V and J genes are TRBV28 and TRBJ2-1, with D tentatively TRBD1 or TRBD2 (5 bases each). The CDR3 DNA reads TGTGCCAGCAGTTTATACTCTATCGGGGCCGGCAATGAGCAGTTCTTC. Its translation: CASSLYSIGAGNEQFF.